Reported below is one T cell receptor beta chain. TCRdb called the RT-PCR reads again in MiXCR, with one record for every CDR3 protein. The repertoire holds 920,000 or so distinct CDR3 sequences, with about a sixth as singletons. The sample is drawn from a study of patients and donors after allogeneic stem cell transplantation. Specimen: blood, either unsorted or a sorted T cell fraction (not recorded which). This sequence was found in a human donor who was either an allogeneic HSCT recipient or a stem cell or donor lymphocyte infusion donor (not recorded which). It is not recorded whose cells these are; they may come from a transplant donor.

CDR3 DNA: TGTGCCAGCAGCCCACGACAGGGGTTCTACGAGCAGTACTTC. Its protein product is CASSPRQGFYEQYF. This rearrangement joins TRBV7-8 to TRBJ2-7; the match to TRBD1 covers 8 bases. The CDR3 contains 14 residues. J gave up 3 bases and V 5 bases, and 6 bases lay outside the gene matches. Germline V gene data show CDR1 as SGHVS and CDR2 as FQNEAQ.